These T cell receptor beta chains were read from a single sample in a study of shared clonotypes between healthy human individuals. Libraries were prepared by immunoSEQ multiplex PCR; TCRdb keeps only in-frame clonotypes and omits some of them. The sample carries some 2.3 million clones, about 92% recorded once. Material: naive CD4+ T cells from PBMCs. Source of these receptors: a man aged 18 to 30 in good health. Some clones in this sample may be carry-over from other donors' samples. Both conserved end residues are part of each CDR3. The D gene is left open where the match is weak. The size of a clone is reported for some rows only, either as once, few or many, or as a class for expanded clones.

>TRBJ1-2|TRBD1|TRBV5-4|NA
CASSSPGTGNYGYTF
TGTGCCAGCAGCTCTCCCGGGACAGGCAACTATGGCTACACCTTC
>TRBJ2-7|TRBD2|TRBV5-1|NA
CASSLGWDSGSLFYEQYF
TGCGCCAGCAGCTTGGGGTGGGATAGCGGGAGTTTATTCTACGAGCAGTACTTC
>TRBJ2-1|NA|TRBV4-2|NA
CASSHVTDNLNEQFF
TGTGCCAGCAGCCACGTCACCGACAACCTTAATGAGCAGTTCTTC
>TRBJ1-1|TRBD1|TRBV7-3|few
CASSRTGNTEAFF
TGTGCCAGCAGTCGGACAGGGAACACTGAAGCTTTCTTT
>TRBJ2-4|NA|TRBV5-6|once
CASSFSGAKNIQYF
TGTGCCAGCAGCTTCTCAGGAGCCAAAAACATTCAGTACTTC
>TRBJ2-1|TRBD1|TRBV11-3|NA
CASSSRTGVSSGNEQFF
TGTGCCAGCAGCTCTCGGACAGGGGTTTCGTCCGGCAATGAGCAGTTCTTC
>TRBJ2-5|NA|TRBV11-2|NA
CASSLLRETQYF
TGTGCCAGCAGCTTACTGCGGGAGACCCAGTACTTC
>TRBJ2-2|NA|TRBV5-4|NA
CASSQPPGQNTGELFF
TGTGCCAGCAGCCAACCGCCGGGACAGAACACCGGGGAGCTGTTTTTT
>TRBJ1-1|NA|TRBV6-1|NA
CASSALARSFLNTEAFF
TGTGCCAGCAGTGCTTTGGCCAGAAGTTTCCTTAACACTGAAGCTTTCTTT
>TRBJ2-2|TRBD2|TRBV11-3|NA
CASRREGNTGELFF
TGTGCCAGCAGGAGGGAGGGGAACACCGGGGAGCTGTTTTTT
>TRBJ1-2|TRBD1|TRBV5-4|NA
CASSHGQGRSEGGYTF
TGTGCCAGCAGCCATGGACAGGGGAGATCTGAGGGGGGCTACACCTTC
>TRBJ2-1|NA|TRBV2|NA
CASSEAFPGDNEQFF
TGTGCCAGCAGTGAAGCGTTTCCGGGCGATAATGAGCAGTTCTTC
>TRBJ2-7|NA|TRBV5-6|NA
CASSRRRGAWEQYF
TGTGCCAGCAGCCGTAGGCGGGGAGCCTGGGAGCAGTACTTC
>TRBJ2-2|NA|TRBV4-3|NA
CASSQGRATGELFF
TGCGCCAGCAGCCAAGGGAGGGCCACCGGGGAGCTGTTTTTT
>TRBJ2-1|TRBD2|TRBV5-4|NA
CASSLETSGPSYNEQFF
TGTGCCAGCAGCTTGGAGACTAGCGGCCCCTCCTACAATGAGCAGTTCTTC
>TRBJ1-1|NA|TRBV11-2|NA
CASSLGAAGGTEAFF
TGTGCCAGCAGCTTAGGGGCGGCCGGAGGGACTGAAGCTTTCTTT
>TRBJ1-4|NA|TRBV28|NA
CASSREEKLFF
TGTGCCAGCAGCAGGGAGGAAAAACTGTTTTTT
>TRBJ1-2|NA|TRBV30|NA
CAWSEMGGYTF
TGTGCCTGGAGTGAAATGGGAGGCTACACCTTC
>TRBJ1-1|NA|TRBV5-1|NA
CASSSERGAEAFF
TGCGCCAGCAGCAGTGAAAGGGGCGCTGAAGCTTTCTTT
>TRBJ2-5|TRBD1|TRBV5-5|once
CASSGQGGETQYF
TGTGCCAGCAGCGGACAGGGAGGAGAGACCCAGTACTTC
>TRBJ2-3|NA|TRBV10-3|once
CAITVSGKSTDTQYF
TGTGCCATCACCGTTAGCGGAAAAAGCACAGATACGCAGTATTTT
>TRBJ2-2|TRBD2|TRBV28|NA
CASSSGGANTGELFF
TGTGCCAGCAGTTCCGGGGGGGCGAACACCGGGGAGCTGTTTTTT
>TRBJ2-7|NA|TRBV2|NA
CASRSSGSSYEQYF
TGTGCCAGCAGGTCGTCCGGGAGCTCCTACGAGCAGTACTTC
>TRBJ2-7|NA|TRBV9|NA
CASSGDARILYF
TGTGCCAGCAGCGGAGACGCTAGGATCCTGTACTTC
>TRBJ1-2|TRBD1|TRBV6-1|NA
CASSEYRGVRYGYTF
TGTGCCAGCAGTGAATACAGGGGTGTAAGGTATGGCTACACCTTC
>TRBJ2-2|TRBD2|TRBV10-2|NA
CASRTSGRAPGELFF
TGCGCCAGCAGGACTAGCGGGAGGGCCCCCGGGGAGCTGTTTTTT
>TRBJ2-7|NA|TRBV2|NA
CASSWDLSAYEQYF
TGTGCCAGCAGTTGGGACCTCTCGGCCTACGAGCAGTACTTC
>TRBJ2-5|NA|TRBV5-1|NA
CASSLVTVGTETQYF
TGCGCCAGCAGCTTGGTAACAGTCGGGACAGAGACCCAGTACTTC
>TRBJ1-5|NA|TRBV5-1|NA
CASSSGGNQPQHF
TGCGCCAGCAGTTCGGGGGGCAATCAGCCCCAGCATTTT
>TRBJ2-7|TRBD2|TRBV28|NA
CASRNLGGTYEQYF
TGTGCCAGCAGAAACTTGGGAGGGACCTACGAGCAGTACTTC
>TRBJ2-3|NA|TRBV11-2|NA
CASRSLIAASTDTQYF
TGTGCCAGCAGATCTCTAATAGCGGCTAGCACAGATACGCAGTATTTT
>TRBJ2-5|TRBD1|TRBV28|NA
CASSLRQGSETQYF
TGTGCCAGCAGTTTAAGACAGGGGTCGGAGACCCAGTACTTC
>TRBJ2-1|TRBD2|TRBV5-1|NA
CASSLAGGSSYNEQFF
TGCGCCAGCAGCTTGGCCGGCGGGAGCTCCTACAATGAGCAGTTCTTC
>TRBJ2-7|TRBD1|TRBV28|NA
CASISGTGAREQYF
TGTGCCAGCATTTCGGGGACAGGGGCCAGGGAGCAGTACTTC
>TRBJ2-5|NA|TRBV10-3|NA
CATLKTRDQETQYF
TGTGCCACCTTGAAGACTAGGGATCAAGAGACCCAGTACTTC
>TRBJ2-6|NA|TRBV28|NA
CASSPAYAGSGANVLTF
TGTGCCAGCAGTCCAGCTTATGCGGGGTCCGGGGCCAACGTCCTGACTTTC